A single TCR beta chain is shown here with its context. Method: immunoSEQ multiplex PCR; TCRdb's copy keeps in-frame clones and lacks some. Among about 210,000 clones listed, 84% were seen once. These data originate in a study of blood T cell repertoires in COVID-19. Specimen: peripheral blood. This sequence was found in a man between 50 and 59 years old with active or convalescent COVID-19.

The CDR3 loop is CASSDTRTGARGNTIYF. In DNA form, the CDR3 reads TGTGCCAGCAGTGATACCCGGACAGGGGCCAGAGGAAACACCATATATTTT. The V gene is TRBV25-1, the J gene TRBJ1-3, with TRBD1 matching over 9 bases. The CDR3 contains 17 residues. Germline trimming cut 3 bases from V and 4 bases from J; bases unmatched to any gene: 10. Germline CDR1 MGHDK, CDR2 SYGVNS.